The rows below give T cell receptor beta chains drawn from one sample of a study of T cell responses to AZD1222 COVID-19 vaccine. Some clones are missing from TCRdb's copy, which holds only in-frame ones; the method was immunoSEQ multiplex PCR. The sample yields 150,000 or so clones, 85% to 90% seen once. This material consisted of peripheral blood, taken on day 0 of AZD1222 vaccination. These receptors were taken from an adult in good health. Each CDR3 is given with its conserved first and last residue. D genes are given only for firm matches. Size tells how often a clone was seen (once, few, many) or the class of an expanded clone, and some rows leave it out.

16,TRBV10-2,NA,TRBJ1-1,NA,TGCGCCAGCAGATATGGGTTCCGGGGAGGAAACACTGAAGCTTTCTTT,CASRYGFRGGNTEAFF
16,TRBV4-2,TRBD2,TRBJ2-5,NA,TGTGCCAGCAGCCGGGCGTTACGGGGGGGCCGAGAGACCCAGTACTTC,CASSRALRGGRETQYF
13,TRBV2,NA,TRBJ2-1,NA,TGTGCCAGCAAACCTAATGGGGACGGGGAGCAGTTCTTC,CASKPNGDGEQFF
14,TRBV28,NA,TRBJ1-6,NA,TGTGCCAGCAGTCCCGGGGCAGTTAATTCACCCCTCCACTTT,CASSPGAVNSPLHF
15,TRBV7-9,TRBD1,TRBJ2-1,many,TGTGCCAGCAGCTTAGTGGGACAGGGTAGAAATGAGCAGTTCTTC,CASSLVGQGRNEQFF
15,TRBV18,TRBD1,TRBJ1-1,NA,TGTGCCAGCGCGGGGACAGCGTGGGGGAACACTGAAGCTTTCTTT,CASAGTAWGNTEAFF
14,TRBV5-1,NA,TRBJ1-2,NA,TGCGCCAGCAGCCCGACGGCGTCCAACTATGGCTACACCTTC,CASSPTASNYGYTF
15,TRBV2,TRBD1,TRBJ2-3,NA,TGTGCCACCAACGACAGGGGGGTAAGCACAGATACGCAGTATTTT,CATNDRGVSTDTQYF
13,TRBV6-5,NA,TRBJ1-3,NA,TGTGCCAGCAGTTTCATCTCTGGAAACACCATATATTTT,CASSFISGNTIYF
15,TRBV28,TRBD1,TRBJ2-7,NA,TGTGCCAGCAGTCCCACAGGGGCGATCTCCTACGAGCAGTACTTC,CASSPTGAISYEQYF
14,TRBV29-1,TRBD1,TRBJ1-3,NA,TGCAGCGTTGAGGAGGGACAGTCTGGAAACACCATATATTTT,CSVEEGQSGNTIYF
16,TRBV5-6,TRBD1,TRBJ1-6,few,TGTGCCAGCAGCTTCCTTCGACAGGGGCACGATTCACCCCTCCACTTT,CASSFLRQGHDSPLHF
12,TRBV5-1,NA,TRBJ2-1,NA,TGCGCCAGCAGCTTGGGGGTCGATGAGCAGTTCTTC,CASSLGVDEQFF
13,TRBV12-3/TRBV12-4,TRBD1,TRBJ1-3,NA,TGTGCCAGCAGCGGACAGGGGGGAAACACCATATATTTT,CASSGQGGNTIYF
14,TRBV29-1,TRBD1,TRBJ1-2,NA,TGCAGCGTGGATCCGACAGGGGTGAGCTATGGCTACACCTTC,CSVDPTGVSYGYTF
15,TRBV4-2,NA,TRBJ2-7,NA,TGTGCCAGCAGCCAAGGTGGGGGGTCAGCCTACGAGCAGTACTTC,CASSQGGGSAYEQYF
13,TRBV21-1,NA,TRBJ1-1,once,TGTGCCAGCAGGGACAGGGGGAGCACTGAAGCTTTCTTT,CASRDRGSTEAFF
15,TRBV27,TRBD1,TRBJ1-6,NA,TGTGCCAGCAGTCCTTGGACAGGGGGTAATTCACCCCTCCACTTT,CASSPWTGGNSPLHF
14,TRBV5-1,TRBD1,TRBJ2-7,NA,TGCGCCAGCAGCTACACAGGGGGCAGGTACGAGCAGTACTTC,CASSYTGGRYEQYF
16,TRBV19,NA,TRBJ1-2,NA,TGTGCCAGTAGTATAGTCCTTGCGATGGGGGATTATGGCTACACCTTC,CASSIVLAMGDYGYTF
15,TRBV6-4,TRBD1,TRBJ1-1,NA,TGTGCCAGCAGCCCTACAATGACAGGGGACACTGAAGCTTTCTTT,CASSPTMTGDTEAFF
16,TRBV2,TRBD1,TRBJ1-1,NA,TGTGCCAGCAGTCGACAGGGGGCGCGGGGGAACACTGAAGCTTTCTTT,CASSRQGARGNTEAFF
14,TRBV6-5,NA,TRBJ1-2,NA,TGTGCCAGCAGCTTAGACAGAGCTAGATATGGCTACACCTTC,CASSLDRARYGYTF
15,TRBV18,NA,TRBJ2-1,NA,TGTGCCAGCTCACCACTAAAGAGCTCCTACAATGAGCAGTTCTTC,CASSPLKSSYNEQFF
15,TRBV5-1,NA,TRBJ1-1,NA,TGCGCCAGCAGCTTGGTTGGGGGGGCGAACACTGAAGCTTTCTTT,CASSLVGGANTEAFF